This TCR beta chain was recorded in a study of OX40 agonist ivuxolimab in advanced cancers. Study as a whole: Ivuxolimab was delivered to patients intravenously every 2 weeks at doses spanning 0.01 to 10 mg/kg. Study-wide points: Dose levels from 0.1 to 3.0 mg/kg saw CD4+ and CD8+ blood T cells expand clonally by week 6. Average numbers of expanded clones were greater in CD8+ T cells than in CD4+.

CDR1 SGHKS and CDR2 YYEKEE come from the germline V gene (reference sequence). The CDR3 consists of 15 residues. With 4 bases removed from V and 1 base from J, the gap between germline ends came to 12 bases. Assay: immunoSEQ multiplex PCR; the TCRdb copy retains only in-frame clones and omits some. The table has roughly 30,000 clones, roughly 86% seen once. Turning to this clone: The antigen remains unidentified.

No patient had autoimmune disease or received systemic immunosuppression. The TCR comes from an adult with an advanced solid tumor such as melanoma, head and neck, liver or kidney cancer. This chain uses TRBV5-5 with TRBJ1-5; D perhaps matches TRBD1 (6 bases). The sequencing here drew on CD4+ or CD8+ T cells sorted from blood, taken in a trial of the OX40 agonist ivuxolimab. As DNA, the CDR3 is TGTGCCAGCAGCGTCGCAGGGGAGAGCAATCAGCCCCAGCATTTT. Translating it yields CASSVAGESNQPQHF.